A selection of T cell receptor beta chains follows, all from one sample in a study of T cell changes during pregnancy in multiple sclerosis. Repertoires were generated with immunoSEQ multiplex PCR, while TCRdb's copy carries only in-frame clones and drops some. The table lists more than 90,000 clones, 92% of them singletons. The specimen comprised peripheral blood, sampled in the first trimester of pregnancy. The receptor set was obtained from a female donor with multiple sclerosis, enrolled in a pregnancy study. Both conserved end residues are part of each CDR3. A D gene is named only where the DNA matches it firmly. Expanded clones are given a class, and other clones once, few, many or no size at all.

TRBJ2-1 TRBV10-3 NA NA TGTGCCATCAGTGACGGACTACACTCCTACAATGAGCAGTTCTTC CAISDGLHSYNEQFF
TRBJ1-1 TRBV19 NA NA TGTGCCAGTAGTATAGCACAGGGATCCGGTGAAGCTTTCTTT CASSIAQGSGEAFF
TRBJ2-5 TRBV9 TRBD1 once TGTGCCAGCAGCGTTCCCACAGGGGGCAAAGAGACCCAGTACTTC CASSVPTGGKETQYF
TRBJ1-2 TRBV19 NA NA TGTGCCAGTAGTAGGGGTGATACAGGGAATGGCTACACCTTC CASSRGDTGNGYTF
TRBJ2-3 TRBV5-6 TRBD2 NA TGTGCCAGCAGCCACCCAATGACTAGCGGGAGAGCAGATACGCAGTATTTT CASSHPMTSGRADTQYF
TRBJ2-1 TRBV10-3 TRBD2 NA TGTGCCATCAGTGAGTCGATGTCGTCTAGCGGGAGTGGAGACTACAATGAGCAGTTCTTC CAISESMSSSGSGDYNEQFF
TRBJ2-7 TRBV27 TRBD2 NA TGTGCCAGCAGTTCCCCTATGTCGGGAGGGCCTCTTCAGGAGCAGTACTTC CASSSPMSGGPLQEQYF
TRBJ2-7 TRBV30 TRBD2 NA TGTGCCGGAAGCGGGAGGGCCTACGAGCAGTACTTC CAGSGRAYEQYF
TRBJ1-5 TRBV6-4 NA NA TGTGCCAGCAGTGCCTCCCAGGGGCAGGGGAGTCAGCCCCAGCATTTT CASSASQGQGSQPQHF
TRBJ1-3 TRBV27 NA few TGTGCCAGCAGTTCCCGCTCTGGAAACACCATATATTTT CASSSRSGNTIYF
TRBJ1-5 TRBV18 NA NA TGTGCCAGCTCACATGCTGGCGGGGGAATACCGTATAGCAATCAGCCCCAGCATTTT CASSHAGGGIPYSNQPQHF
TRBJ2-5 TRBV5-1 NA NA TGCGCCAGCAGCTTGGCCGGAGCCCAAGAGACCCAGTACTTC CASSLAGAQETQYF
TRBJ2-1 TRBV2 NA NA TGTGCCAGCAGTGACAGGGGTAGCTCCTACAATGAGCAGTTCTTC CASSDRGSSYNEQFF
TRBJ2-2 TRBV5-6 NA NA TGTGCCAGCAGCTTGGTGCAGTGGCAGGGGAAATTCACCGGGGAGCTGTTTTTT CASSLVQWQGKFTGELFF
TRBJ2-7 TRBV7-3 NA NA TGTGCCAGCAGCTTAACAGGGGGGGGGTACGAGCAGTACTTC CASSLTGGGYEQYF
TRBJ2-7 TRBV6-5 NA NA TGTGCCAGCAGTTACTCCCGGTGGAGTGCTACGAGGGAGCAGTACTTC CASSYSRWSATREQYF
TRBJ1-5 TRBV7-2 NA NA TGTGCCAGCAGCTTAGCAGCTGGGCGATATAGCAATCAGCCCCAGCATTTT CASSLAAGRYSNQPQHF
TRBJ2-6 TRBV4-2 NA NA TGTGCCAGCAGCCAAGGGAGGGAAGACTCTGGGGCCAACGTCCTGACTTTC CASSQGREDSGANVLTF
TRBJ2-1 TRBV13 NA NA TGTGCCAGCAGGCCTATCTCCTACAATGAGCAGTTCTTC CASRPISYNEQFF
TRBJ2-4 TRBV11-1 NA NA TGTGCCAGCAGCGAAAGCCCAAGGGGCGCGATGTACTTC CASSESPRGAMYF
TRBJ2-1 TRBV7-2 NA NA TGTGCCAGCAGCTCCGAGCGGCATTACAATGAGCAGTTCTTC CASSSERHYNEQFF
TRBJ2-5 TRBV15 TRBD1 NA TGTGCCACCAGCAGGGGACAGGGGGCAGGAGAGACCCAGTACTTC CATSRGQGAGETQYF
TRBJ1-5 TRBV18 NA once TGTGCCAGCTCACCAACGTCGCCCTTCCAGGGGACAAATTGGCCCCAGCATTTT CASSPTSPFQGTNWPQHF
TRBJ2-1 TRBV5-1 TRBD2 NA TGCGCCAGCAGTCCCGGACTAGCGGGAGGCCACAATGAGCAGTTCTTC CASSPGLAGGHNEQFF
TRBJ2-1 TRBV6-5 NA NA TGTGCCAGCAGCGACTTTCCCAGCTCCTACAATGAGCAGTTCTTC CASSDFPSSYNEQFF